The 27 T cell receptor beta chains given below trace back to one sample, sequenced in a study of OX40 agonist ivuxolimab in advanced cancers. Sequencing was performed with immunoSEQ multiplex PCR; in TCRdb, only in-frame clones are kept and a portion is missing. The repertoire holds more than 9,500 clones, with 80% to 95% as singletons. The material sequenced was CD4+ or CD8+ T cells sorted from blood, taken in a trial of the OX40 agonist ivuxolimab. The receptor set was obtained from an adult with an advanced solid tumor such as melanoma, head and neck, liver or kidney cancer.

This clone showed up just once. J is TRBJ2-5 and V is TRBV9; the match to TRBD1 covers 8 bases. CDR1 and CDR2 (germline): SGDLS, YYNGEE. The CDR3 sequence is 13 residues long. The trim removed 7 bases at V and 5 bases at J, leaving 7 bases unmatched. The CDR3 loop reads CASGSNRGETQYF. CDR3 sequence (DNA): TGTGCCAGCGGCTCCAACAGGGGGGAGACCCAGTACTTC.

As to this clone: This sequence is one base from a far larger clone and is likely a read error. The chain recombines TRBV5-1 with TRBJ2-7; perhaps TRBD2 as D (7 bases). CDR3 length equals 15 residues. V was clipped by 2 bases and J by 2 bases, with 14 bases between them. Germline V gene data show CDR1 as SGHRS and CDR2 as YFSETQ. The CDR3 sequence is CASSLRGARAYEQYF. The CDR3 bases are TGCGCCAGCAGCTTACGGGGGGCCAGGGCCTACGAGCAGTACTTC.

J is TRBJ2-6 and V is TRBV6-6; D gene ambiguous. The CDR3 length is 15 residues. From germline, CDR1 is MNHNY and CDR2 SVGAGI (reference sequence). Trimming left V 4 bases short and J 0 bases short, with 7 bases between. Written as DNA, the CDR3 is TGTGCCAGCAGTTCAACAGACTCTGGGGCCAACGTCCTGACTTTC. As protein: CASSSTDSGANVLTF.

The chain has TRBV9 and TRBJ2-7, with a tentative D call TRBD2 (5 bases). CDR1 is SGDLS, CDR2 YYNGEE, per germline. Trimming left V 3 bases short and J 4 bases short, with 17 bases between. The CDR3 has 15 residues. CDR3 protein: CASSAGGGRTYEQYF. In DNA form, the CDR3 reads TGTGCCAGCAGCGCCGGAGGAGGTAGAACTTACGAGCAGTACTTC.

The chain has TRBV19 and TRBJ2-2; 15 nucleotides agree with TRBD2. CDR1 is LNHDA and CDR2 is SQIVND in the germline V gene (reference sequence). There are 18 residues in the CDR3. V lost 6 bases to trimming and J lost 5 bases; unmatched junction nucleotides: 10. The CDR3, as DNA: TGTGCCAGTAGGAGCTCCGGGACTAGCGGGAGGAATACCGGGGAGCTGTTTTTT. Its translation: CASRSSGTSGRNTGELFF.

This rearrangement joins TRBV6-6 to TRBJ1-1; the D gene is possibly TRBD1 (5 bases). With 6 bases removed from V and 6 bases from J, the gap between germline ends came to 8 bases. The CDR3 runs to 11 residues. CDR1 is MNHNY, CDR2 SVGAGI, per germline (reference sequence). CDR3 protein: CASSGTPEAFF. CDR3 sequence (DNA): TGTGCCAGCAGCGGGACTCCTGAAGCTTTCTTT.

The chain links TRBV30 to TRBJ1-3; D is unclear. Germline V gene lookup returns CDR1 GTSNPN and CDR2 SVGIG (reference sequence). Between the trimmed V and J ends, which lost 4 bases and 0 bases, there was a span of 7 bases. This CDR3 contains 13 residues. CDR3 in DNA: TGTGCCTGGACGGCAGGCTCTGGAAACACCATATATTTT. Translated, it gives CAWTAGSGNTIYF.

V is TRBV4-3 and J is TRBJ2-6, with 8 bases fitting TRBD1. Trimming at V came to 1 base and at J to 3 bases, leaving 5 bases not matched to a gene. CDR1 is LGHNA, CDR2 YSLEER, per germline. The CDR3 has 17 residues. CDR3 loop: CASSQVRTGLGANVLTF. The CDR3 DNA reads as TGCGCCAGCAGCCAAGTCCGGACAGGGCTTGGGGCCAACGTCCTGACTTTC.

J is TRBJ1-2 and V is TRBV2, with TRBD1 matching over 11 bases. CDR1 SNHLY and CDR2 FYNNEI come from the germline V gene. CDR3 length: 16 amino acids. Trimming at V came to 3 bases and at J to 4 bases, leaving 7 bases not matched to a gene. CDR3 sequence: CASSEGRGQGGYGYTF. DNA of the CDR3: TGTGCCAGCAGTGAGGGGAGGGGACAGGGGGGCTATGGCTACACCTTC.

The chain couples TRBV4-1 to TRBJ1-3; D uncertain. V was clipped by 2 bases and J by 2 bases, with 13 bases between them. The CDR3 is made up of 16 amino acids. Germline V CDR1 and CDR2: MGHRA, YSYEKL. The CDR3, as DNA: TGCGCCAGCAGCCAATTCCTCCAGACAACTGGAAACACCATATATTTT. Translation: CASSQFLQTTGNTIYF.

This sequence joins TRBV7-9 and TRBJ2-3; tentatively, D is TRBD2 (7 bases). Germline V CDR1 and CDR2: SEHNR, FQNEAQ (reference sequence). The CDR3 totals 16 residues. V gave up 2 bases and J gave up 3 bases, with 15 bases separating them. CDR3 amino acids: CASSLLGGARTDTQYF. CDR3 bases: TGTGCCAGCAGCTTATTGGGGGGGGCCCGTACAGATACGCAGTATTTT.

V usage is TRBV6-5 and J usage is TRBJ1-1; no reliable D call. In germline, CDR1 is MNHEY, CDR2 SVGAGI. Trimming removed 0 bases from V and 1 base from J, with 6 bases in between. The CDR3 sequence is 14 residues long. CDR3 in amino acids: CASSYSVENTEAFF. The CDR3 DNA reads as TGTGCCAGCAGTTACTCCGTGGAGAACACTGAAGCTTTCTTT.

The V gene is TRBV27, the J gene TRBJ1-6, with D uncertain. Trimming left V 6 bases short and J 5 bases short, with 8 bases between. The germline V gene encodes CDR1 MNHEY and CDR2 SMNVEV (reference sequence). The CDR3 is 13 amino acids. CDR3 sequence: CASRGLNNSPLHF. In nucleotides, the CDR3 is TGTGCCAGCAGAGGCCTGAATAATTCACCCCTCCACTTT.

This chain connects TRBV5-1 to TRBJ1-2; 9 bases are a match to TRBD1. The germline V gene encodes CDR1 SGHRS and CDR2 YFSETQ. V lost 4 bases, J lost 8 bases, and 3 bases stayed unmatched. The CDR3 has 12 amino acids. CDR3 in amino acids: CASSRTGEGYTF. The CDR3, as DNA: TGCGCCAGCAGCCGGACAGGGGAAGGCTACACCTTC.

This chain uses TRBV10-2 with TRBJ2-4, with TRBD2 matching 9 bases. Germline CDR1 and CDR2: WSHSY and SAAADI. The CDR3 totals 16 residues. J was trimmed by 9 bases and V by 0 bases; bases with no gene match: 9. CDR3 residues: CASSESVAGGPVIQYF. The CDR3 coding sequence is TGCGCCAGCAGTGAGTCGGTGGCGGGAGGGCCCGTCATTCAGTACTTC.

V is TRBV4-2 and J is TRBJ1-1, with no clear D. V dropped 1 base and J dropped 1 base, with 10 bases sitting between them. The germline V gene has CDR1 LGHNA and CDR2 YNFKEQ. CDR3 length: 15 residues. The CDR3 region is CASSQAVRGNTEAFF. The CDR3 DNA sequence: TGTGCCAGCAGCCAAGCGGTTCGGGGGAACACTGAAGCTTTCTTT.

The CDR3 sequence: CSVADRAYEQYF. The CDR3 DNA is TGCAGCGTGGCCGACAGGGCCTACGAGCAGTACTTC. The chain has TRBV29-1 and TRBJ2-7, with 7 positions matching TRBD1. The junction had 4 bases not matched to a gene; V was cut back by 6 bases and J by 2 bases. The CDR3 is 12 amino acids. In germline, CDR1 is SQVTM, CDR2 ANQGSEA.

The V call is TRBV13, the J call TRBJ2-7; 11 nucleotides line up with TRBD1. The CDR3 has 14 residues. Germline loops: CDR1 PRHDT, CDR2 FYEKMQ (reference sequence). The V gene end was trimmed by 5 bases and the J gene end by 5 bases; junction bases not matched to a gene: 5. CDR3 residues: CASSPDRGLDEQYF. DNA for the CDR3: TGTGCCAGCAGCCCGGACAGGGGGCTTGACGAGCAGTACTTC.

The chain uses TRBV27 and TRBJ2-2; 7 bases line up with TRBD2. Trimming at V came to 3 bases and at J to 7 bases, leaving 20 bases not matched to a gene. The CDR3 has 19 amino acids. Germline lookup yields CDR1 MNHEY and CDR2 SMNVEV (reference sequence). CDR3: CASSFTVGPTSRAGGELFF. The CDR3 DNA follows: TGTGCCAGCAGTTTCACGGTCGGTCCGACTAGCAGAGCAGGCGGGGAGCTGTTTTTT.

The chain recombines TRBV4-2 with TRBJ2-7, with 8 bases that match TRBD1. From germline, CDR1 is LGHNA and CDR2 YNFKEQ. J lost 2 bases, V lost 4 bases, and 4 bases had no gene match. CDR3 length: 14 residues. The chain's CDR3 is CASSPGQGTYEQYF. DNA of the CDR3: TGTGCCAGCAGCCCCGGACAGGGAACCTACGAGCAGTACTTC.

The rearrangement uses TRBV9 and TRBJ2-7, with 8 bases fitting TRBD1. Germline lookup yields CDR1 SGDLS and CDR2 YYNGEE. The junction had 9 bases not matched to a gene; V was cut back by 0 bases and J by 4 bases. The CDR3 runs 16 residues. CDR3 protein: CASSVEGDRGPYEQYF. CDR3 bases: TGTGCCAGCAGCGTAGAGGGTGACAGGGGTCCGTACGAGCAGTACTTC.

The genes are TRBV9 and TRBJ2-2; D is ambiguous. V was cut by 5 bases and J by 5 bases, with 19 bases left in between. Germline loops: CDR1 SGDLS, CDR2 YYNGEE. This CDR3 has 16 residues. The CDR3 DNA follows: TGTGCCAGCAGTCCCCGTGGGAAAGCTGTGACCGGGGAGCTGTTTTTT. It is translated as CASSPRGKAVTGELFF. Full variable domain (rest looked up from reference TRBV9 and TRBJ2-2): DSGVTQTPKHLITATGQRVTLRCSPRSGDLSVYWYQQSLDQGLQFLIQYYNGEERAKGNILERFSAQQFPDLHSELNLSSLELGDSALYFCASSPRGKAVTGELFFGEGSRLTVL.

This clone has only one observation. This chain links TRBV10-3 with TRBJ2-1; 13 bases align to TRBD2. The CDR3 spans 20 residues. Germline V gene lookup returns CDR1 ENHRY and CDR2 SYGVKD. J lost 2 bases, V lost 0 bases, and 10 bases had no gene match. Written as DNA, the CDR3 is TGTGCCATCAGTGAGTCGAACAAGTCGGGACTAGCGGGACCCTACAATGAGCAGTTCTTC. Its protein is CAISESNKSGLAGPYNEQFF.

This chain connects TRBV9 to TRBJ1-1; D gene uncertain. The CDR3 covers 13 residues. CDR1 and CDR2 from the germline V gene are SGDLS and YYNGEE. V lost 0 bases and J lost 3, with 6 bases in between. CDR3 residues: CASSVDGDTEAFF. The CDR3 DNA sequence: TGTGCCAGCAGCGTAGACGGGGACACTGAAGCTTTCTTT.

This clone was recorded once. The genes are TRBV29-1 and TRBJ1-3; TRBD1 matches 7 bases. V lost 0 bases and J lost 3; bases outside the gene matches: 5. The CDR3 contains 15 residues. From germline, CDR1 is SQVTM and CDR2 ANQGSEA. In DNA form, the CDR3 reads TGCAGCGTTGAAGATCTAGGGACAGATGGAAACACCATATATTTT. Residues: CSVEDLGTDGNTIYF.

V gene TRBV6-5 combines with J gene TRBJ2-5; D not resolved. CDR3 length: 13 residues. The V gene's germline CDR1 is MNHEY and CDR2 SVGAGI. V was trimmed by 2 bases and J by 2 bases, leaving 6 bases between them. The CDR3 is CASSYGQQETQYF. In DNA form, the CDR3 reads TGTGCCAGCAGTTACGGTCAGCAAGAGACCCAGTACTTC.

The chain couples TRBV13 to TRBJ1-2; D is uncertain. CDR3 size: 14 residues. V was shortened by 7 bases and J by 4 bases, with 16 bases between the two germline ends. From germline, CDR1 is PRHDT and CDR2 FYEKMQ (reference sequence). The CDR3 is CASTVRGDGYGYTF. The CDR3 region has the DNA TGTGCCAGCACGGTTCGGGGAGACGGCTATGGCTACACCTTC.